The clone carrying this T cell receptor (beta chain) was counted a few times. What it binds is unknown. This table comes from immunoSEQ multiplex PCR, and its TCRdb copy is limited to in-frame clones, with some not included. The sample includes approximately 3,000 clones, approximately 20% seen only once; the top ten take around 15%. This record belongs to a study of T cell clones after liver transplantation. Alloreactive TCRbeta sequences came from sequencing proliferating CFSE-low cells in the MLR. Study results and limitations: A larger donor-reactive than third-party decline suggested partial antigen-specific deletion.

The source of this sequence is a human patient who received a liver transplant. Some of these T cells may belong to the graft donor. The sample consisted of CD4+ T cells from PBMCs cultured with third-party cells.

The CDR3 spells CATSRPPRTGGSSYEQYF. CDR3 DNA: TGTGCCACCAGCCGACCGCCGAGAACAGGGGGCTCGTCCTACGAGCAGTACTTC. This chain joins TRBV15 and TRBJ2-7; 9 bases align to TRBD1. Germline V gives CDR1 LNHNV, CDR2 YYDKDF (reference sequence). With 5 bases clipped from V and 1 base from J, the junction kept 15 bases outside the gene matches. The CDR3 extends over 18 amino acids.